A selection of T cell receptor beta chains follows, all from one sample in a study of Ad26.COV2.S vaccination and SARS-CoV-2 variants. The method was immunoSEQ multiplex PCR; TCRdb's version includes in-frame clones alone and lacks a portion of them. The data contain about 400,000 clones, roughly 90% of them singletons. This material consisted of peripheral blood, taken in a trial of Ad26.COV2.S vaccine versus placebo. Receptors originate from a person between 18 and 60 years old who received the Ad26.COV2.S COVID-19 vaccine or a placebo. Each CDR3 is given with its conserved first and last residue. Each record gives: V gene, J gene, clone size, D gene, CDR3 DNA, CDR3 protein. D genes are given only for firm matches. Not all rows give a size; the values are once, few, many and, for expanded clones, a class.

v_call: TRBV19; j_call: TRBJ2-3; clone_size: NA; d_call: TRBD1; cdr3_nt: TGTGCCAGTAGTATCCACAGGGGGTTGAGCACAGATACGCAGTATTTT; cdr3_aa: CASSIHRGLSTDTQYF
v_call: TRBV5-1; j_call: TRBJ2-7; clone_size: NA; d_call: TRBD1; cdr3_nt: TGCGCCAGCAGCCTAGGACAGGGGGCGGGATACGAGCAGTACTTC; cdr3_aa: CASSLGQGAGYEQYF
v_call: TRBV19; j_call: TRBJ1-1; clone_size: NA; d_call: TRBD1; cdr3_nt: TGTGCCAGTAGTATAAGGGACAGGGGCTTTGACACTGAAGCTTTCTTT; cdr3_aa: CASSIRDRGFDTEAFF
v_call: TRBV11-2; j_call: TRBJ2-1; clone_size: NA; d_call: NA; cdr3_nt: TGTGCCAGCAGCTTATCAAGGGAATACAATGAGCAGTTCTTC; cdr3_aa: CASSLSREYNEQFF
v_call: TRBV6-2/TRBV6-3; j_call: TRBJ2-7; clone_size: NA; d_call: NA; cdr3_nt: TGTGCCAGCAGCCCAGACACTTACGAGCAGTACTTC; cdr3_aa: CASSPDTYEQYF
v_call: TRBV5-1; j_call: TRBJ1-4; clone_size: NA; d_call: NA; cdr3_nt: TGCGCCAGCAGCTTGGTCTCCCTGTGGTCAGGAGTTCGGGAAAAACTGTTTTTT; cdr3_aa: CASSLVSLWSGVREKLFF
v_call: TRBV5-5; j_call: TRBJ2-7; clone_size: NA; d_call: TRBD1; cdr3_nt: TGTGCCAGCAGCCCCGGGGCGGGACAGGGAATGCGCGAGCAGTACTTC; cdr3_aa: CASSPGAGQGMREQYF
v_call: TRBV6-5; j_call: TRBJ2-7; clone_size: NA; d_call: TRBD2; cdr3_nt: TGTGCCAGTGCCGGGCGGGAGCAACCCTTCTACGAGCAGTACTTC; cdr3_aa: CASAGREQPFYEQYF
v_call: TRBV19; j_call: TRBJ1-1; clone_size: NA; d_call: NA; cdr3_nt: TGTGCCAGTAGTATCTCGGGGGGGTACACTGAAGCTTTCTTT; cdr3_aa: CASSISGGYTEAFF
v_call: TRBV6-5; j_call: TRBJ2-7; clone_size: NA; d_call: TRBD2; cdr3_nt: TGTGCCAGCAGTTACTCTGGGGGAGGGCTGAACGAGCAGTACTTC; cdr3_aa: CASSYSGGGLNEQYF
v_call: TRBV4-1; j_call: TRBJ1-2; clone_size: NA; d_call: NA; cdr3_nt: TGCGCCAGCAGCCCCGGGGAGGGCTATGGCTACACCTTC; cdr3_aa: CASSPGEGYGYTF
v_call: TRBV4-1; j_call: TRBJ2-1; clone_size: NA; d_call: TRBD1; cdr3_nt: TGCGCCAGCAGCCGAGAATACCGGGACAGGGTTAATGAGCAGTTCTTC; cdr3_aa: CASSREYRDRVNEQFF
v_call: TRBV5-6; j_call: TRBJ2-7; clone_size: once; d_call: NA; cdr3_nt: TGTGCCAGCAGCCCCCTCAGTGAGTCCTCGGGTGAGCAGTACTTC; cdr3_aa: CASSPLSESSGEQYF
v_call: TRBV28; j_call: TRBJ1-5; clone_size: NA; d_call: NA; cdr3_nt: TGTGCCAGCAACCTCCGGGACAAGTATCAGCCCCAGCATTTT; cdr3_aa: CASNLRDKYQPQHF
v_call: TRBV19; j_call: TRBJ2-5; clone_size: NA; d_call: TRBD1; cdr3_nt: TGTGCCAGTAGTACCCCCCGGGACAGGGGACGGGAGACCCAGTACTTC; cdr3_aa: CASSTPRDRGRETQYF
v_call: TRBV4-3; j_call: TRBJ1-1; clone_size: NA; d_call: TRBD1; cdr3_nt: TGCGCCAGCAGCCTAAGCCTAACAGGGGCGCGAACTGAAGCTTTCTTT; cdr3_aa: CASSLSLTGARTEAFF
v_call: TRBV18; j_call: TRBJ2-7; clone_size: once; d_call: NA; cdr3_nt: TGTGCCAGCTCCCCCACCCCCGGTACTGCGGGGGAGCAGTACTTC; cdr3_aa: CASSPTPGTAGEQYF
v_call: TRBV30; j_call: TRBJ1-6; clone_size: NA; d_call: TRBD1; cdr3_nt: TGTGCCTCCCGGGACAGGGGTAAATATAATTCACCCCTCCACTTT; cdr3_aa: CASRDRGKYNSPLHF
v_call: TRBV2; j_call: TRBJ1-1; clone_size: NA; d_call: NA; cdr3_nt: TGTGCCAGCAGTGCTCTGGGCACTGAAGCTTTCTTT; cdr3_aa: CASSALGTEAFF
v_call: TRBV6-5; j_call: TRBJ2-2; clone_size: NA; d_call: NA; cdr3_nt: TGTGCCAGCAAGAAAAACCGGGGGTTCGGCGGGGAGCTGTTTTTT; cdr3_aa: CASKKNRGFGGELFF
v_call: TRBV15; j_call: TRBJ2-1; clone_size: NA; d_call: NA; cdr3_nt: TGTGCCACCAGCAGAGATGTGGGCAATGAGCAGTTCTTC; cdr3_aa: CATSRDVGNEQFF
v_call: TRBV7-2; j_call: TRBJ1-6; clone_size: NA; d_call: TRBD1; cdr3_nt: TGTGCCAGCAGCTTGGGACAGGGACGTAATTCACCCCTCCACTTT; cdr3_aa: CASSLGQGRNSPLHF
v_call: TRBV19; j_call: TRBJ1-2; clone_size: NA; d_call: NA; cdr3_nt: TGTGCCAGTAGTCAAAGGCGTGGGGGGGGAGACTATGGCTACACCTTC; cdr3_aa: CASSQRRGGGDYGYTF
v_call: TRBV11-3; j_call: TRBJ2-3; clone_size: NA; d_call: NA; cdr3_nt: TGTGCCAGCAGCCCCCTTACCCCGCAGGACTCAGATACGCAGTATTTT; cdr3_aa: CASSPLTPQDSDTQYF
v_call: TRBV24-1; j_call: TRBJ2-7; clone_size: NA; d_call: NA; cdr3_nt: TGTGCCACCAGTGAGGTAGGACTTTACTGGGGGCAGTACTTC; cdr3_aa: CATSEVGLYWGQYF
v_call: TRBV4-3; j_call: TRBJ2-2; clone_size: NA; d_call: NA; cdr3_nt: TGCGCCAGCAGCCATGCTACCCCGAACACCGGGGAGCTGTTTTTT; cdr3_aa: CASSHATPNTGELFF
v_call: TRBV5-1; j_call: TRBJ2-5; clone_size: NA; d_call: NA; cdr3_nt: TGCGCCAGCAGCAATGGTCAGGGAGAGACCCAGTACTTC; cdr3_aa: CASSNGQGETQYF
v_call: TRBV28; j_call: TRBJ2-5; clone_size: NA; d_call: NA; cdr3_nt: TGTGCCAGCACTGCGGACCAACAAGAGACCCAGTACTTC; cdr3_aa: CASTADQQETQYF
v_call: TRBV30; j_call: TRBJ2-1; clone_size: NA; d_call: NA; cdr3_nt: TGTGCCTGGAGCGAGGGCCGGGACAATGAGCAGTTCTTC; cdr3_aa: CAWSEGRDNEQFF
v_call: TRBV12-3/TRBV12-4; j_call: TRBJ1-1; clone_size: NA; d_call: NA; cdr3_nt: TGTGCCAGCAGTTTGCACAGGGACACTGAAGCTTTCTTT; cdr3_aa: CASSLHRDTEAFF
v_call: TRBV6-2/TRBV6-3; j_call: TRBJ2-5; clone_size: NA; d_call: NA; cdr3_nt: TGTGCCAGCAGCTTACTAGGACAGAGAGAGACCCAGTACTTC; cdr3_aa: CASSLLGQRETQYF
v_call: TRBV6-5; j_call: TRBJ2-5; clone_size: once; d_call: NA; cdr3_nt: TGTGCCAGCAGTAGTGGGGGGAGCGGAGAGACCCAGTACTTC; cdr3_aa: CASSSGGSGETQYF
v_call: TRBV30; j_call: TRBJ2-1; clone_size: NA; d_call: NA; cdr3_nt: TGTGCCTGGAGTCCATTTACGTACAATGGTGAGCAGTTCTTC; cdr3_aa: CAWSPFTYNGEQFF
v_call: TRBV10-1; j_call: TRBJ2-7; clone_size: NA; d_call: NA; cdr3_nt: TGCGCCCACGGGGAGAGGTACGAGCAGTACTTC; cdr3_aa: CAHGERYEQYF
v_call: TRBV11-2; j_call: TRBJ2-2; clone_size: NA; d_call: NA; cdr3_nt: TGTGCCAGTTCGGACCCCTACACCGGGGAGCTGTTTTTT; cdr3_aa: CASSDPYTGELFF
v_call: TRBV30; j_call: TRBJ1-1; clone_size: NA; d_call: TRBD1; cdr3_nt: TGTGCCTGGAGAGGACAGGTTAATAAAGCTTTCTTT; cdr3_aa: CAWRGQVNKAFF
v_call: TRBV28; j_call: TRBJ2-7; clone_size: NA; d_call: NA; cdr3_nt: TGTGCCAGCACCCGCGCTTACGAGCAGTACTTC; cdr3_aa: CASTRAYEQYF